The 2 T cell receptor beta chains given below trace back to one sample, sequenced in a study of neurological immune-mediated disorders. Each CDR3 protein is one row after TCRdb ran MiXCR on the 5' RACE reads. The sample has about 59,000 distinct CDR3 sequences, around 3.5% seen once. Source material: PBMCs. The receptor set was obtained from a woman aged 25 to 45 with multiple sclerosis.

V and J are TRBV19 and TRBJ2-1, with a possible D match to TRBD1 (6 bases). The V gene's germline CDR1 is LNHDA and CDR2 SQIVND (reference sequence). Trimming stripped 5 bases from V and 4 bases from J, with 15 bases between. This CDR3 has 15 amino acids. CDR3 protein: CASSPPGHTYNEQFF. The CDR3 nucleotides read TGTGCCAGTAGTCCTCCGGGACATACTTACAATGAGCAGTTCTTC.

This clonotype has a count of ten or more. The CDR3 coding sequence is TGCAGTGCTAGAGATTGGGGGGGCGTATACAATGAGCAGTTCTTC. Protein product: CSARDWGGVYNEQFF. The V and J genes are TRBV20-1 and TRBJ2-1, with D possibly TRBD2 on 7 matching bases. Germline loops: CDR1 DFQATT, CDR2 SNEGSKA (reference sequence). This CDR3 region has 15 residues. V gave up 0 bases and J gave up 4 bases, with 13 bases separating them.